Below are 13 T cell receptor beta chains sequenced from a single sample in a study of radiotherapy plus CTLA-4 blockade in lung cancer (dated by TCRdb to the late 2010s). Receptor amplification or capture employed the immunoSEQ multiplex PCR assay. TCRdb provides this immuneACCESS table in a form limited to in-frame rearrangements. Some clones are lacking; in checked studies, under half of them reflect an unresolved V gene, and why the rest are absent is not known. Recorded for this sample are roughly 62,000 clones; 70% to 85% of them occurred a single time. The leading ten clones occupy 4% to 5% of the sample. The specimen was peripheral blood, collected from a patient treated with radiotherapy plus ipilimumab. These receptors were taken from a human donor with non-small cell lung cancer who had a complete response to radiotherapy plus ipilimumab.

The genes are TRBV7-8 and TRBJ1-5, with D perhaps TRBD1 (5 bases). Deletions cut 5 bases from V and 1 base from J, with 12 bases between. Looked up from germline, CDR1 is SGHVS and CDR2 is FQNEAQ. The CDR3 has 15 amino acids. The CDR3 DNA reads as TGTGCCAGCAGCCTAACCCGGGGGAGCAATCAGCCCCAGCATTTT. The encoded protein is CASSLTRGSNQPQHF.

The J gene is TRBJ2-7, the V gene TRBV7-8, with unresolved D. Trimming stripped 4 bases from V and 5 bases from J, with 6 bases between. The CDR3 is 11 amino acids. Germline assignment: CDR1 SGHVS and CDR2 FQNEAQ. The CDR3 nucleotides are TGTGCCAGCAGCTACCTGAACGAGCAGTACTTC. Translation: CASSYLNEQYF. Using reference TRBV7-8 and TRBJ2-7 for the parts outside the CDR3, the full variable domain is GAGVSQSPRYKVAKRGQDVALRCDPISGHVSLFWYQQALGQGPEFLTYFQNEAQLDKSGLPSDRFFAERPEGSVSTLKIQRTQQEDSAVYLCASSYLNEQYFGPGTRLTVT.

This clone has a handful of counts. J is TRBJ2-1 and V is TRBV6-1; 10 nucleotides align to TRBD1. This CDR3 is built from 13 residues. Losses at the gene ends were 8 bases for V and 3 bases for J; bases not matched to a gene: 1. Germline-derived CDR1 and CDR2 are MNHNS and SASEGT. CDR3 sequence (DNA): TGTGCCAGCCGGACAGGGGGCTACAATGAGCAGTTCTTC. This encodes CASRTGGYNEQFF.

The CDR3: CASSSSTLNTEAFF. For the CDR3, the DNA is TGTGCCAGCAGCTCCTCGACATTGAACACTGAAGCTTTCTTT. The chain carries TRBV11-2 and TRBJ1-1; D call uncertain. CDR3 length equals 14 residues. CDR1 SGHAT and CDR2 FQNNGV come from the germline V gene. V lost 4 bases and J 0 bases, leaving 9 bases between the germline ends.

The chain carries TRBV11-2 and TRBJ2-5; possibly TRBD2 for D (6 bases). The V end lost 6 bases, the J end lost 5 bases, and 19 bases lay between the germline ends. The germline gives CDR1 SGHAT, CDR2 FQNNGV. The CDR3 runs to 15 residues. This CDR3 is CASSPLGPRGETQYF. DNA of the CDR3: TGTGCCAGCAGTCCCCTCGGCCCCCGGGGGGAGACCCAGTACTTC.

V is TRBV5-4 and J is TRBJ2-1; possibly TRBD2 for D (5 bases). CDR1 and CDR2 from the germline V gene are SGHNT and YYREEE (reference sequence). The V gene lost 2 bases and the J gene lost 3 bases, with 12 bases spanning the gap. The CDR3 is 15 amino acids. The CDR3 DNA follows: TGTGCCAGCAGCTTCCCCCTAGCCAACTACAATGAGCAGTTCTTC. It yields the protein CASSFPLANYNEQFF. The full variable domain, rest sourced from reference TRBV5-4 and TRBJ2-1, is ETGVTQSPTHLIKTRGQQVTLRCSSQSGHNTVSWYQQALGQGPQFIFQYYREEENGRGNFPPRFSGLQFPNYSSELNVNALELDDSALYLCASSFPLANYNEQFFGPGTRLTVL.

The chain is built from TRBV6-5 and TRBJ2-7, with a weak D call TRBD1 (6 bases). Germline assignment: CDR1 MNHEY and CDR2 SVGAGI. The V end lost 2 bases, the J end lost 4 bases, and 12 bases lay between the germline ends. The CDR3 contains 14 residues. CDR3 coding DNA: TGTGCCAGCAGTTACCGGGGAACAGGGTACGAGCAGTACTTC. This translates into CASSYRGTGYEQYF.

The chain couples TRBV7-9 to TRBJ1-1; TRBD1 matches 8 bases. V lost 7 bases and J lost 5; bases outside the gene matches: 9. Germline V lookup: CDR1 SEHNR, CDR2 FQNEAQ (reference sequence). The CDR3 runs 14 residues. CDR3 DNA sequence: TGTGCCAGCATTCCCCTGGACAGGGAAACTGAAGCTTTCTTT. Translated: CASIPLDRETEAFF. Together with reference TRBV7-9 and TRBJ1-1, the CDR3 gives the full variable domain: DTGVSQNPRHKITKRGQNVTFRCDPISEHNRLYWYRQTLGQGPEFLTYFQNEAQLEKSRLLSDRFSAERPKGSFSTLEIQRTEQGDSAMYLCASIPLDRETEAFFGQGTRLTVV.

V gene TRBV5-1 combines with J gene TRBJ2-3, with 13 bases aligning to TRBD2. CDR3 length equals 17 residues. The V gene end was trimmed by 4 bases and the J gene end by 4 bases; junction bases not matched to a gene: 9. Germline CDR1 SGHRS, CDR2 YFSETQ. CDR3 DNA sequence: TGCGCCAGCAGCAAATCCGGGACTAGCGGGACCTCAGATACGCAGTATTTT. Encoded protein: CASSKSGTSGTSDTQYF.

V usage is TRBV5-6 and J usage is TRBJ2-5; TRBD2 might be the D (5 bases). The CDR3 loop spans 13 amino acids. Trimming left V 6 bases short and J 5 bases short, with 14 bases between. CDR1 SGHDT and CDR2 YYEEEE come from the germline V gene. CDR3 in DNA: TGTGCCAGCACGGTCCAAGCGGCGGAGACCCAGTACTTC. The encoded protein is CASTVQAAETQYF.

The chain couples TRBV4-3 to TRBJ2-2; 7 bases are a match to TRBD1. Germline values: CDR1 LGHNA, CDR2 YSLEER. V shed 1 base, J shed 6 bases, and the junction held 8 bases outside the gene matches. The CDR3 is 16 amino acids. The CDR3: CASSQGTGPLAGELFF. The CDR3 DNA sequence: TGCGCCAGCAGCCAAGGGACAGGCCCCCTTGCCGGGGAGCTGTTTTTT.

This clone was found a few times. J is TRBJ2-5 and V is TRBV30; 8 bases line up with TRBD2. CDR3 length: 13 amino acids. V trimming: 2 bases; J trimming: 5 bases; junction bases outside the gene matches: 4. Germline loops: CDR1 GTSNPN, CDR2 SVGIG (reference sequence). The CDR3 spells CAWSREGTETQYF. The DNA of the CDR3 is TGTGCCTGGAGTCGGGAGGGGACTGAGACCCAGTACTTC.

The chain is built from TRBV6-7 and TRBJ1-4, with 9 bases identical to TRBD1. TRBV6-7 is annotated as an ORF whose role is uncertain. The CDR3 runs 14 residues. Trimming removed 5 bases from V and 7 bases from J; junction bases left unmatched: 5. CDR3 DNA sequence: TGTGCCAGCAGTCCCGGGACAGGGCCTGAAAAACTGTTTTTT. Protein sequence: CASSPGTGPEKLFF.